This T cell receptor beta chain was sequenced during a study of blood T cell repertoires in COVID-19. The table came from immunoSEQ multiplex PCR; TCRdb's copy has only in-frame clones and leaves some out. The table includes more than 70,000 clones, around 87% detected once. Losses at the gene ends were 0 bases for V and 4 bases for J; bases not matched to a gene: 6. The CDR3 extends over 17 amino acids. Germline values: CDR1 SNHLY, CDR2 FYNNEI. This chain uses TRBV2 with TRBJ1-5; TRBD1 matches at 10 bases. Sequences were obtained from peripheral blood. This clonotype was obtained from a woman aged 45-65 years with active or convalescent COVID-19. As DNA, the CDR3 is TGTGCCAGCAGTGAAGCGCTGGGGACAGGGGTAAATCAGCCCCAGCATTTT. Protein sequence: CASSEALGTGVNQPQHF. The entire variable domain, with the rest obtained from reference TRBV2 and TRBJ1-5, is as follows: EPEVTQTPSHQVTQMGQEVILRCVPISNHLYFYWYRQILGQKVEFLVSFYNNEISEKSEIFDDQFSVERPDGSNFTLKIRSTKLEDSAMYFCASSEALGTGVNQPQHFGDGTRLSIL.